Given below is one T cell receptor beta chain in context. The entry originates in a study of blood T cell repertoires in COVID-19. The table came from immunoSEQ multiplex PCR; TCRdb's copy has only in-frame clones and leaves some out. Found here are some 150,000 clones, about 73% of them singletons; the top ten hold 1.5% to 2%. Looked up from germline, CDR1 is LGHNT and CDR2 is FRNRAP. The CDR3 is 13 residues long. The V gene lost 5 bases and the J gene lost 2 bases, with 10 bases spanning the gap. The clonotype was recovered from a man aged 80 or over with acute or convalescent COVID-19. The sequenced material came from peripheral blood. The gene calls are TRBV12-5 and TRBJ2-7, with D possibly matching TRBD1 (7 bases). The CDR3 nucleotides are TGTGCTAGTGGTACAGGGGAGGCCTACGAGCAGTACTTC. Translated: CASGTGEAYEQYF.